The clone carrying this T cell receptor beta chain was seen ten or more times. Its specificity is not known. Time point specified: newly diagnosed GD, antithyroid drugs for less than 3 months. The TCR library used RNA extracted from PBMCs. This sample was included in a study of regulatory T cells in long-lasting Graves disease. Per the germline V gene, CDR1 is DFQATT and CDR2 is SNEGSKA (reference sequence). CDR3 size: 14 residues. The V gene lost 0 bases and the J gene lost 0 bases, with 8 bases spanning the gap. Sequencing libraries for TCR beta were prepared with iRepertoire HTBI primers and Arm-PCR of CDR3 regions. TCRdb re-derived calls from the multiplex PCR reads in MiXCR, one entry per CDR3 protein. Among hundreds of thousands of distinct CDR3 sequences, around 17% were seen once, and the ten largest hold approximately 20%. Whole-study results and caveats: Persistent patients shared more public clonotypes (2,741) than newly diagnosed patients (966). Persistent-disease Graves' patients showed less TCR diversity than new cases.

These data also formed part of another study, on T cells in Graves' hyperthyroidism and ophthalmopathy.

The genes are TRBV20-1 and TRBJ1-1, with D possibly matching TRBD1 (5 bases). The input for sequencing was peripheral blood mononuclear cells (PBMCs), taken at new diagnosis, from a patient treated with antithyroid drugs. The sequence was collected from a woman aged 25 to 39 with Graves disease. CDR3 loop: CSARDGGVNTEAFF. DNA for the CDR3: TGCAGTGCTAGAGACGGAGGGGTGAACACTGAAGCTTTCTTT.